These 21 T cell receptor beta chains share one sample of origin, sequenced in a study of blood T cells in healthy people across ages. A second PCR of 7 to 11 cycles used a sample-barcoded 5' primer and a J-beta primer mix. One entry per CDR3 protein results from TCRdb running MiXCR on the 5' RACE reads. The data contain some 930,000 distinct CDR3 sequences, 25% to 30% of them seen just once; the ten biggest clones take up roughly 10%. Separately, the same data were catalogued under a study of T cells of mothers and their children.

The sample consisted of blood. The receptors stem from a woman in her forties in good health.

The chain uses TRBV7-8 and TRBJ2-3; TRBD2 agrees at 7 bases. The CDR3 contains 16 residues. Germline-derived CDR1 and CDR2 are SGHVS and FQNEAQ. Trimming removed 2 bases from V and 4 bases from J; junction bases left unmatched: 9. The CDR3 spells CASSLRRLAVADTQYF. The DNA of the CDR3 is TGTGCCAGCAGCTTACGCAGACTAGCAGTGGCAGATACGCAGTATTTT.

The chain links TRBV7-2 to TRBJ1-1; a possible D gene is TRBD1 (6 bases). From germline, CDR1 is SGHTA and CDR2 FQGNSA. V lost 5 bases, J lost 4 bases, and 17 bases lay in between. The CDR3 loop spans 15 amino acids. CDR3 sequence: CASSVHQGSGTEAFF. The CDR3 DNA sequence: TGTGCCAGCAGCGTTCATCAGGGGTCGGGCACTGAAGCTTTCTTT.

This clonotype was detected a few times. V is TRBV7-6 and J is TRBJ2-1; D perhaps matches TRBD1 (5 bases). V was shortened by 2 bases and J by 6 bases, with 14 bases between the two germline ends. This CDR3 has 15 amino acids. Germline V gives CDR1 SGHVS, CDR2 FNYEAQ. The CDR3 reads CASSLLGPGSNEQFF. For the CDR3, the DNA is TGTGCCAGCAGCTTACTGGGGCCTGGTTCCAATGAGCAGTTCTTC. Variable domain in full (rest from reference TRBV7-6 and TRBJ2-1): GAGVSQSPRYKVTKRGQDVALRCDPISGHVSLYWYRQALGQGPEFLTYFNYEAQQDKSGLPNDRFSAERPEGSISTLTIQRTEQRDSAMYRCASSLLGPGSNEQFFGPGTRLTVL.

The rearrangement uses TRBV9 and TRBJ2-3; D is uncertain. V lost 4 bases to trimming and J lost 2 bases, with 11 bases between them. The germline V gene encodes CDR1 SGDLS and CDR2 YYNGEE. The CDR3 runs 14 residues. The CDR3, as DNA: TGTGCCAGCAGCCCCAGAGCCTTCACAGATACGCAGTATTTT. Protein product: CASSPRAFTDTQYF.

A note on this clonotype: One base away lies a much larger clone, so this may be a sequencing read error. The chain employs TRBV20-1 and TRBJ2-7, with D unclear. Germline CDR1 and CDR2: DFQATT and SNEGSKA (reference sequence). V was trimmed by 8 bases and J by 3 bases, leaving 14 bases between them. This CDR3 contains 12 residues. In DNA form, the CDR3 reads TGCAGTACTCCCCTAGAAGGCTACGAGCAGTACTTC. Protein product: CSTPLEGYEQYF.

The chain has TRBV21-1 and TRBJ1-5; the table's D call, TRBD1, was not checked against the DNA. TRBV21-1 is noted as a pseudogene. The CDR3 consists of 18 residues. In nucleotides, the CDR3 is TGTGCCAGCAGCTCGGGATCCCGCGCTGGGGGGAGCAATCAGCCCCAGCATTTT. Translated, it gives CASSSGSRAGGSNQPQHF.

Note on this clonotype: The junction departs from germline at one end; a sequencing error may be responsible. The chain uses TRBV28 and TRBJ1-2; TRBD1 agrees at 9 bases. The length of the CDR3 is 14 residues. Germline-derived CDR1 and CDR2 are MDHEN and SYDVKM. CDR3 sequence reads: CANSPGQGGYGYTF. CDR3 bases: TGTGCCAACAGTCCGGGACAGGGAGGGTATGGCTACACCTTC.

Points on this clonotype: Since a much larger clone is just one base distant, this may be a read error. The chain has TRBV29-1 and TRBJ2-1; D perhaps matches TRBD2 (6 bases). The J call may not be correct, given that the DNA end is closer to TRBJ2-7. Per the germline V gene, CDR1 is SQVTM and CDR2 is ANQGSEA. The CDR3 is made up of 15 amino acids. The CDR3 sequence is CSVDLAANSYNEQYF. CDR3 nucleotide sequence: TGCAGCGTTGACTTAGCGGCCAACTCCTACAATGAGCAGTACTTC.

The CDR3 nucleotides read TGCAGTGCTAGGGTGGGCGCGGGGGGCCGTGAGCAGTTCTTC. Protein product: CSARVGAGGREQFF. The chain uses TRBV20-1 and TRBJ2-1, with TRBD2 identical over 8 bases. The junction had 10 bases not matched to a gene; V was cut back by 3 bases and J by 9 bases. This CDR3 has 14 amino acids. CDR1 DFQATT and CDR2 SNEGSKA come from the germline V gene (reference sequence).

A word on this clonotype: A much more abundant neighbour one base away suggests this may be a read error. V usage is TRBV29-1 and J usage is TRBJ2-1, with 8 bases that match TRBD1. J lost 6 bases, V lost 0 bases, and 10 bases had no gene match. The CDR3 totals 16 residues. CDR1 SQVTM and CDR2 ANQGSEA come from the germline V gene. The CDR3 protein is CSVEDPETGDLNEQFF. The CDR3 nucleotides read TGCAGCGTTGAAGATCCGGAGACAGGGGACCTCAATGAGCAGTTCTTC.

This clonotype was seen a handful of times. This sequence joins TRBV29-1 and TRBJ1-1; perhaps TRBD1 as D (6 bases). This CDR3 is 13 amino acids long. Germline-derived CDR1 and CDR2 are SQVTM and ANQGSEA. Trimming cost V 1 base and J 5 bases, with 11 bases left between them. The CDR3 reads CSVEVAGVTEAFF. Written as DNA, the CDR3 is TGCAGCGTTGAAGTCGCAGGGGTAACTGAAGCTTTCTTT.

V is TRBV5-6 and J is TRBJ2-1, with 7 positions matching TRBD2. There are 14 residues in the CDR3. V dropped 3 bases and J dropped 9; count of bases not matched to a gene: 9. The germline V gene encodes CDR1 SGHDT and CDR2 YYEEEE. For the CDR3, the DNA is TGTGCCAGCAGCTCGGGACTAAATCACAGTGAGCAGTTCTTC. Amino acid sequence: CASSSGLNHSEQFF.

The chain combines TRBV27 with TRBJ2-1, with 7 bases lining up with TRBD2. This CDR3 has 14 residues. The J segment lost 7 bases and the V segment lost 7 bases, leaving 10 bases of the junction unmatched. The germline CDR1 and CDR2 sequences are MNHEY and SMNVEV (reference sequence). The CDR3 DNA follows: TGTGCCAGCACTTCCGGGGGGACCTGGAATGAGCAGTTCTTC. The encoded protein is CASTSGGTWNEQFF.

This sequence joins TRBV7-3 and TRBJ2-1, with 9 bases aligning to TRBD1. The V gene end was trimmed by 6 bases and the J gene end by 3 bases; junction bases not matched to a gene: 12. The CDR3 totals 17 residues. The germline V gene encodes CDR1 SGHTA and CDR2 FQGTGA. CDR3 DNA sequence: TGTGCCAGCAGTCTATACCCGGGGACAGGGCTCTACAATGAGCAGTTCTTC. Residues: CASSLYPGTGLYNEQFF.

The J gene is TRBJ2-7, the V gene TRBV30, with TRBD1 as a possible D gene (6 bases). The length of the CDR3 is 14 residues. The V and J ends lost 4 bases and 3 bases respectively, with 16 bases between them. CDR1 is GTSNPN and CDR2 is SVGIG in the germline V gene (reference sequence). CDR3 DNA: TGTGCCTGGAACCCGGACAGAGGAATCTACGAGCAGTACTTC. As protein: CAWNPDRGIYEQYF.

In this sample, this clonotype turned up a few times. The chain joins TRBV5-1 to TRBJ2-7; weak D call: TRBD1 (6 bases). The CDR3 has 14 amino acids. V shed 5 bases and J shed 5 bases, with 17 bases lying between them. From germline, CDR1 is SGHRS and CDR2 YFSETQ. This CDR3 is CASRAYRDTDEQYF. The CDR3 DNA reads as TGCGCCAGCAGGGCGTACCGGGACACCGACGAGCAGTACTTC. The full variable domain, in which reference TRBV5-1 and TRBJ2-7 provide the parts outside the CDR3, is KAGVTQTPRYLIKTRGQQVTLSCSPISGHRSVSWYQQTPGQGLQFLFEYFSETQRNKGNFPGRFSGRQFSNSRSEMNVSTLELGDSALYLCASRAYRDTDEQYFGPGTRLTVT.

This clonotype has ten or more counts. The chain is built from TRBV20-1 and TRBJ2-5; 11 bases are a match to TRBD2. CDR1 and CDR2 from the germline V gene are DFQATT and SNEGSKA (reference sequence). V dropped 1 base and J dropped 2; count of bases not matched to a gene: 6. The CDR3 has 16 residues. This CDR3 is CSARVSLAGAQETQYF. CDR3 DNA sequence: TGCAGTGCTAGAGTCTCACTAGCGGGGGCACAAGAGACCCAGTACTTC.

This chain connects TRBV20-1 to TRBJ2-3; 9 bases fit TRBD2. Germline lookup yields CDR1 DFQATT and CDR2 SNEGSKA (reference sequence). The CDR3 consists of 15 residues. The V segment lost 3 bases and the J segment 11 bases; nucleotides outside the gene matches: 15. The CDR3 reads CSARGTGGGVFGQYF. The DNA of the CDR3 is TGCAGTGCTAGGGGGACTGGCGGGGGGGTGTTTGGGCAGTATTTT.

This clonotype was counted at least ten times. The chain combines TRBV15 with TRBJ2-7; TRBD1 aligns across 8 bases. V shed 1 base, J shed 7 bases, and the junction held 12 bases outside the gene matches. Germline V gene data show CDR1 as LNHNV and CDR2 as YYDKDF (reference sequence). The CDR3 is 16 residues long. CDR3 bases: TGTGCCACCAGCAGAGCAAGAGGACAGGGCCTAGGGGAGCAGTACTTC. Its translation: CATSRARGQGLGEQYF.

This clonotype was counted a few times. The CDR3 bases are TGCAGTGCCGCGCCACAGGGCCCCAAACAGCCCCAGCATTTT. Its protein is CSAAPQGPKQPQHF. The chain has TRBV20-1 and TRBJ1-5, with a weak D call TRBD1 (6 bases). CDR3 length: 14 amino acids. The V end lost 6 bases, the J end lost 7 bases, and 19 bases lay between the germline ends. Germline V CDR1 and CDR2: DFQATT, SNEGSKA (reference sequence).

This clonotype came up a few times. The gene calls are TRBV29-1 and TRBJ1-4; a weak D match, TRBD1 (5 bases). V lost 3 bases, J lost 7 bases, and 12 bases lay in between. This CDR3 comprises 13 residues. The germline V gene has CDR1 SQVTM and CDR2 ANQGSEA. The CDR3: CSVEARAGEKLFF. The CDR3 coding sequence is TGCAGCGTTGAGGCCAGGGCAGGTGAAAAACTGTTTTTT.